This T cell receptor beta chain was recorded in a study of blood T cell repertoires in COVID-19. The overall study: There were acute and convalescent COVID-19 samples, and they came from the United States, Italy and Spain. In each case, the material was cDNA or gDNA derived from T cells, B-cell-depleted T cells, or PBMCs.

Original data processing: From reference gene primer amplification, estimates of nucleated cell counts were derived. Here immunoSEQ multiplex PCR was the method, and the copy in TCRdb shows in-frame clones only, minus some. From that table come the V and J calls and clone size; the DNA was used to work out D and trimming. The profile shows some 200,000 clones, less than 90% of them singletons. The germline V and J ends were trimmed by 6 bases and 2 bases, with 4 bases remaining between them. Looked up from germline, CDR1 is MNHEY and CDR2 is SVGAGI. CDR3 length: 12 residues. This TCR was recovered from a woman aged 70-85 years with acute or convalescent COVID-19. Sequencing input: peripheral blood. The chain couples TRBV6-5 to TRBJ2-2; no clear D. The CDR3 reads CASSFNTGELFF. The CDR3, as DNA: TGTGCCAGCAGCTTCAACACCGGGGAGCTGTTTTTT.